This T cell receptor (beta chain) was profiled in a study of T cells in Graves' hyperthyroidism and ophthalmopathy. There are 15 residues in the CDR3. The germline gives CDR1 GTSNPN, CDR2 SVGIG (reference sequence). Trimming removed 1 base at V and 5 bases at J, with 15 bases between. In this sample, this clonotype turned up many times. Active moderate-to-severe ophthalmopathy, Clinical Activity Score at least 3, NOSPECS at least 4, under 3 months' duration. Patients showing uncontrolled infection, other autoimmune disease, pregnancy or lactation were ineligible. On the basis of clinical symptoms, serum thyroxine and TRAb, thyroid ultrasound and orbital computed tomography, diagnoses were made. PBMCs were derived from about 10 ml fresh peripheral blood. RNA transcripts provided the source from which TCR beta CDR3 regions were amplified. Using the HTBI primer set, a first-round RT-PCR was run on the TCR CDR3. TCRdb reprocessed the multiplex PCR reads with MiXCR, giving one entry per CDR3 protein. Of hundreds of thousands of distinct CDR3 sequences detected, approximately 15% appear once; the ten largest clones hold around 4.5%.

This sequence originates from a woman between 40 and 50 years old with Graves' ophthalmopathy. The sample was blood. V gene TRBV30 combines with J gene TRBJ1-5; D call uncertain. The CDR3 loop reads CAWSALETDHQPQHF. Written as DNA, the CDR3 is TGTGCCTGGAGTGCACTTGAGACTGATCATCAGCCCCAGCATTTT.